These 3 T cell receptor beta chains were sequenced from one sample in a study of blood T cell repertoires in COVID-19. Data came from immunoSEQ multiplex PCR; TCRdb stores just in-frame clones and leaves some out. The sample contains 130,000 to 150,000 clones, around 87% of which appear only once. The sequenced sample was PBMCs or T cells enriched from blood (not recorded which). The receptors originated from a man aged 55 to 70 who had recovered from COVID-19.

The genes are TRBV7-9 and TRBJ1-4; D perhaps matches TRBD1 (6 bases). V was clipped by 6 bases and J by 7 bases, with 15 bases between them. Germline CDR1 and CDR2: SEHNR and FQNEAQ (reference sequence). The CDR3 sequence is 14 residues long. The CDR3 sequence is CASSLTGRGEKLFF. The CDR3 region has the DNA TGTGCCAGCAGTTTAACAGGGAGGGGTGAAAAACTGTTTTTT.

J is TRBJ2-5 and V is TRBV7-8, with D possibly matching TRBD1 (5 bases). The CDR3 is 13 residues long. Germline CDR1 is SGHVS and CDR2 is FQNEAQ. V was cut by 4 bases and J by 2 bases, with 8 bases left in between. The DNA of the CDR3 is TGTGCCAGCAGCTCCAGACAGCAAGAGACCCAGTACTTC. It translates to CASSSRQQETQYF.

The gene calls are TRBV9 and TRBJ2-3; 7 positions match TRBD2. Germline V gene sequence: CDR1 SGDLS, CDR2 YYNGEE. Trimming cost V 6 bases and J 0 bases; bases outside gene matches: 4. The CDR3 runs to 14 residues. The CDR3 sequence is CASTSGGSTDTQYF. DNA of the CDR3: TGTGCCAGCACCTCGGGAGGTAGCACAGATACGCAGTATTTT.